What follows are 30 T cell receptor beta chains derived from one specimen sequenced in a study of T cells after yellow fever vaccination. TCRdb passed the 5' RACE reads through MiXCR, listing each CDR3 protein once. The sample has more than 300,000 distinct CDR3 sequences; 6.8% are singletons. The input for sequencing was PBMCs, taken around 45 days after the first yellow fever vaccination. All receptors come from a young man who received the YFV17D yellow fever vaccine.

The V call is TRBV20-1, the J call TRBJ2-5, with 9 nucleotides matching TRBD2. Germline loops: CDR1 DFQATT, CDR2 SNEGSKA (reference sequence). V shed 3 bases and J 5 bases; nucleotides not matched to a gene: 7. The CDR3 contains 14 residues. CDR3 loop: CSASWLAGRETQYF. CDR3 sequence (DNA): TGCAGTGCTAGCTGGCTAGCGGGACGGGAGACCCAGTACTTC.

In this sample, this clonotype turned up many times. For the CDR3, the DNA is TGTGCCAGCAGCCAGTCGACAGGGCGGTTAGAGACCCAGTACTTC. Protein: CASSQSTGRLETQYF. The rearrangement uses TRBV14 and TRBJ2-5, with TRBD1 identical over 7 bases. With 3 bases clipped from V and 4 bases from J, the junction kept 8 bases outside the gene matches. Germline V gene lookup returns CDR1 SGHDN and CDR2 FVKESK. The CDR3 is made up of 15 amino acids.

The chain joins TRBV30 to TRBJ2-7; the D gene could be TRBD1 or TRBD2 (6 bases each). The CDR3 is 15 amino acids. The V end was cut by 0 bases, the J end by 2 bases, with 14 bases between. CDR1 GTSNPN and CDR2 SVGIG come from the germline V gene (reference sequence). The CDR3 region has the DNA TGTGCCTGGAGTGTACTGGGGGGCCGGGCCTACGAGCAGTACTTC. This gives the protein CAWSVLGGRAYEQYF.

This clonotype was recorded many times. The genes are TRBV20-1 and TRBJ2-7; D is uncertain. Between the trimmed V and J ends, which lost 0 bases and 2 bases, there was a span of 8 bases. The CDR3 consists of 13 residues. CDR1 and CDR2 (germline): DFQATT, SNEGSKA (reference sequence). The CDR3 region is CSARDPDTYEQYF. Written as DNA, the CDR3 is TGCAGTGCTAGAGATCCGGATACCTACGAGCAGTACTTC.

This clonotype showed up just a few times. The rearrangement uses TRBV20-1 and TRBJ2-5; 7 bases match TRBD2. This CDR3 is 15 amino acids long. CDR1 is DFQATT, CDR2 SNEGSKA, per germline (reference sequence). V was pared by 5 bases and J by 1 base, with 10 bases of the junction left unmatched. In DNA form, the CDR3 reads TGCAGTGCTGGGCGGCGGGGGACTGCCCAAGAGACCCAGTACTTC. Translating it yields CSAGRRGTAQETQYF.

This clonotype was counted many times. V usage is TRBV7-2 and J usage is TRBJ2-7; 12 bases map to TRBD1. V lost 5 bases and J lost 5; bases outside the gene matches: 10. The CDR3 loop spans 16 amino acids. Germline CDR1 and CDR2: SGHTA and FQGNSA. The CDR3 bases are TGTGCCAGCAGCCAACCCCTCGGGACAGGGGGCGACGAGCAGTACTTC. Its protein is CASSQPLGTGGDEQYF.

V gene TRBV7-9 combines with J gene TRBJ2-2; unclear D gene. This CDR3 contains 12 residues. CDR1 and CDR2 (germline): SEHNR, FQNEAQ (reference sequence). With 3 bases removed from V and 10 bases from J, the gap between germline ends came to 9 bases. Written as DNA, the CDR3 is TGTGCCAGCAGCTTGACGGCGGCGGAGCTGTTTTTT. Translated: CASSLTAAELFF.

This rearrangement joins TRBV10-2 to TRBJ2-3; 13 bases line up with TRBD2. The V and J ends lost 3 bases and 0 bases, in that order; junction bases with no gene match: 6. This CDR3 is 18 amino acids long. Germline-derived CDR1 and CDR2 are WSHSY and SAAADI. In DNA, the CDR3 is TGCGCCAGCAGTGAAGATCGGACTAGCGGGAGCAGCACAGATACGCAGTATTTT. Its protein product is CASSEDRTSGSSTDTQYF.

This clonotype was recorded a few times. V and J are TRBV5-1 and TRBJ2-1; D is ambiguous. The CDR3 is 15 residues long. CDR1 SGHRS and CDR2 YFSETQ come from the germline V gene. The V gene lost 2 bases and the J gene lost 5 bases, with 14 bases spanning the gap. The CDR3 DNA reads TGCGCCAGCAGCTTTTGGACGGGCCCGAACAATGAGCAGTTCTTC. Translation: CASSFWTGPNNEQFF.

This clonotype was recorded a few times. This rearrangement joins TRBV20-1 to TRBJ2-5; 8 nucleotides line up with TRBD2. The CDR3 sequence is 14 residues long. Germline CDR1 and CDR2: DFQATT and SNEGSKA (reference sequence). The V and J ends lost 5 bases and 3 bases, in that order; junction bases with no gene match: 8. The CDR3 loop is CSAGVRGGEETQYF. As DNA, the CDR3 is TGCAGTGCTGGAGTCCGGGGGGGGGAAGAGACCCAGTACTTC.

This clonotype was counted only a few times. The chain links TRBV6-5 to TRBJ2-3; D is possibly TRBD2 (6 bases). Looked up from germline, CDR1 is MNHEY and CDR2 is SVGAGI. The CDR3 loop spans 14 amino acids. V lost 8 bases to trimming and J lost 2 bases, with 14 bases between them. The CDR3 region is CASLGGTVTDTQYF. The CDR3 coding sequence is TGTGCCAGCCTGGGGGGAACGGTCACAGATACGCAGTATTTT.

The chain joins TRBV7-3 to TRBJ2-3, with TRBD1 matching 9 bases. Germline lookup yields CDR1 SGHTA and CDR2 FQGTGA. With 5 bases clipped from V and 2 bases from J, the junction kept 14 bases outside the gene matches. The CDR3 covers 18 residues. CDR3 coding DNA: TGTGCCAGCAGCCCGAGAACGGGACAGGGCGAACTCACAGATACGCAGTATTTT. Translation: CASSPRTGQGELTDTQYF.

The chain joins TRBV6-1 to TRBJ2-2, with TRBD1 as a possible D gene (6 bases). CDR3 length equals 13 residues. V was trimmed by 7 bases and J by 6 bases, leaving 12 bases between them. Germline loops: CDR1 MNHNS, CDR2 SASEGT. The CDR3 region is CASNKQGSGELFF. CDR3 nucleotide sequence: TGTGCCAGCAACAAACAGGGCTCCGGGGAGCTGTTTTTT.

The table lists this clonotype with many counts. The gene calls are TRBV29-1 and TRBJ2-6, with D hard to call. CDR1 SQVTM and CDR2 ANQGSEA come from the germline V gene. Trimming left V 7 bases short and J 0 bases short, with 7 bases between. This CDR3 spans 13 amino acids. The CDR3 region has the DNA TGCAGCGCAGTAATCTCTGGGGCCAACGTCCTGACTTTC. It codes for CSAVISGANVLTF. Supplemented by reference TRBV29-1 and TRBJ2-6, the full variable domain reads SAVISQKPSRDICQRGTSLTIQCQVDSQVTMMFWYRQQPGQSLTLIATANQGSEATYESGFVIDKFPISRPNLTFSTLTVSNMSPEDSSIYLCSAVISGANVLTFGAGSRLTVL.

This sequence joins TRBV27 and TRBJ2-1; D gene uncertain. The CDR3 is 14 amino acids. Deletions cut 9 bases from V and 2 bases from J, with 14 bases between. From germline, CDR1 is MNHEY and CDR2 SMNVEV (reference sequence). The CDR3 DNA follows: TGTGCCAGTTCTGTTGCGGCAGCCTACAATGAGCAGTTCTTC. Amino acids: CASSVAAAYNEQFF.

This chain links TRBV25-1 with TRBJ2-3, with D possibly being TRBD2 (6 bases). This CDR3 spans 15 amino acids. Germline loops: CDR1 MGHDK, CDR2 SYGVNS. The V and J ends lost 2 bases and 2 bases respectively, with 11 bases between them. In nucleotides, the CDR3 is TGTGCCAGCAGTGAAGGTAGCGGACCCACAGATACGCAGTATTTT. The encoded protein is CASSEGSGPTDTQYF.

This clonotype has more than one count but fewer than ten. The chain combines TRBV24-1 with TRBJ2-1, with 7 bases fitting TRBD2. Per germline, CDR1 KGHDR and CDR2 SFDVKD. This CDR3 has 14 amino acids. Trimming cost V 4 bases and J 4 bases; bases outside gene matches: 3. The CDR3 region is CATSDGTIYNEQFF. The CDR3 DNA reads TGTGCCACCAGTGACGGGACTATATACAATGAGCAGTTCTTC.

The table lists this clonotype with many counts. The V call is TRBV5-1, the J call TRBJ2-7; D uncertain. Germline CDR1 SGHRS, CDR2 YFSETQ. The V end was cut by 0 bases, the J end by 0 bases, with 7 bases between. CDR3 length: 14 amino acids. DNA for the CDR3: TGCGCCAGCAGCTTGGAACCGAGCTCCTACGAGCAGTACTTC. This sequence encodes CASSLEPSSYEQYF.

This clonotype was seen only a few times. J is TRBJ2-1 and V is TRBV7-8, with a weak D call TRBD1 (6 bases). V was pared by 4 bases and J by 8 bases, with 12 bases between. Germline V gene lookup returns CDR1 SGHVS and CDR2 FQNEAQ. The CDR3 covers 13 residues. CDR3 sequence reads: CASSSDSGDEQFF. The CDR3 region has the DNA TGTGCCAGCAGCTCGGACAGTGGGGATGAGCAGTTCTTC.

A few counts support this clonotype. The chain uses TRBV5-5 and TRBJ2-7; tentatively, D is TRBD1 (5 bases). The CDR3 has 15 residues. Germline CDR1 SGHKS, CDR2 YYEKEE (reference sequence). Trimming pared 1 base from V and 2 bases from J, leaving 13 bases between. The CDR3 region is CASSLIGVRPYEQYF. CDR3 in DNA: TGTGCCAGCAGCTTGATAGGGGTAAGGCCCTACGAGCAGTACTTC.

This clonotype occurred a few times. V gene TRBV9 combines with J gene TRBJ2-3, with TRBD2 matching over 9 bases. Germline V CDR1 and CDR2: SGDLS, YYNGEE. V lost 0 bases and J lost 0; bases outside the gene matches: 8. This CDR3 is built from 18 residues. Here the CDR3 reads CASSVGALAGSSTDTQYF. The CDR3 DNA sequence: TGTGCCAGCAGCGTAGGCGCACTAGCGGGTTCTAGCACAGATACGCAGTATTTT.

The V and J genes are TRBV6-2 or TRBV6-3 and TRBJ2-3; unclear D gene. This CDR3 has 14 amino acids. Germline V gene sequence: CDR1 MNHEY, CDR2 SVGEGT. V lost 7 bases to trimming and J lost 1 base, with 12 bases between them. CDR3 DNA: TGTGCCAGCACTCATCCATGGGGCACAGATACGCAGTATTTT. This translates into CASTHPWGTDTQYF.

This clonotype has at least ten counts. The chain employs TRBV5-1 and TRBJ2-5, with TRBD2 matching 12 bases. V gave up 4 bases and J gave up 1 base; unmatched junction bases: 5. The CDR3 sequence is 16 residues long. Germline CDR1 SGHRS, CDR2 YFSETQ. CDR3 nucleotides: TGCGCCAGCAGCCAAGGACTAGCGGGGAGCCAAGAGACCCAGTACTTC. The encoded protein is CASSQGLAGSQETQYF.

This clonotype has ten or more counts. This sequence joins TRBV5-1 and TRBJ2-2, with a weak D call TRBD2 (5 bases). Trimming shortened V by 1 base and J by 6 bases, and 13 bases separated the two germline ends. This CDR3 has 15 amino acids. From germline, CDR1 is SGHRS and CDR2 YFSETQ. The CDR3 loop is CASSLSGSVAGELFF. CDR3 DNA: TGCGCCAGCAGCTTGAGCGGTTCAGTAGCCGGGGAGCTGTTTTTT.

Only a few counts were recorded for this clonotype. This chain uses TRBV6-2 or TRBV6-3 with TRBJ1-1, with D tentatively TRBD1 (6 bases). The CDR3 contains 17 residues. Germline CDR1 MNHEY, CDR2 SVGEGT. Trimming removed 0 bases at V and 1 base at J, with 15 bases between. The CDR3 nucleotides read TGTGCCAGCAGTTACTCGATGGGGGGCGACGGGAACACTGAAGCTTTCTTT. Encoded protein: CASSYSMGGDGNTEAFF.

A few counts support this clonotype. The rearrangement links TRBV20-1 to TRBJ2-3, with D hard to call. The CDR3 sequence is 14 residues long. Looked up from germline, CDR1 is DFQATT and CDR2 is SNEGSKA (reference sequence). V was cut by 6 bases and J by 1 base, with 14 bases left in between. The CDR3 here is CSALNFRGTDTQYF. Written as DNA, the CDR3 is TGCAGTGCCTTGAACTTCCGAGGCACAGATACGCAGTATTTT.

The gene calls are TRBV4-3 and TRBJ2-7, with D unresolved. V lost 0 bases to trimming and J lost 3 bases, with 12 bases between them. Germline V gene lookup returns CDR1 LGHNA and CDR2 YSLEER. CDR3 size: 15 residues. The CDR3 is CASSQDPPVDYEQYV. The CDR3 nucleotides are TGCGCCAGCAGCCAAGATCCGCCCGTGGACTACGAGCAGTACGTC.

This clonotype was detected many times. The CDR3 loop is CASSLDRVDTGELFF. The DNA for the CDR3 is TGCGCCAGCAGCTTGGACAGGGTCGACACCGGGGAGCTGTTTTTT. The chain carries TRBV5-1 and TRBJ2-2, with a possible D match to TRBD1 (6 bases). The CDR3 covers 15 residues. V lost 0 bases, J lost 3 bases, and 9 bases lay in between. Germline values: CDR1 SGHRS, CDR2 YFSETQ.

The J gene is TRBJ1-1, the V gene TRBV28; TRBD1 agrees at 7 bases. The V segment lost 2 bases and the J segment 8 bases; nucleotides outside the gene matches: 2. CDR3 length: 12 residues. Germline V CDR1 and CDR2: MDHEN, SYDVKM. CDR3 sequence (DNA): TGTGCCAGCAGTTTACAGGGGGTGGAAGCTTTCTTT. This gives the protein CASSLQGVEAFF.

V usage is TRBV20-1 and J usage is TRBJ2-7, with D possibly TRBD1 on 6 matching bases. Germline V CDR1 and CDR2: DFQATT, SNEGSKA (reference sequence). Trimming left V 6 bases short and J 3 bases short, with 18 bases between. This CDR3 contains 14 residues. The CDR3 DNA sequence: TGCAGTGCAATCAGCCGGGACACCTACTACGAGCAGTACTTC. It encodes CSAISRDTYYEQYF.